The rows below give T cell receptor delta chains drawn from one sample of a study of gammadelta T cells in human blood. TCRdb processed the RT-PCR reads again with the CATT caller. The sample consists of over 850 delta-chain clones, about 22% of them appearing once. The sample was non-Vgamma9Vdelta2 gamma-delta T cells from infant blood. These receptors all come from a human donor. The CDR3 runs from the conserved cysteine through the conserved F or W. Fields, in order: V gene, clone size, J gene, D gene, CDR3 protein, CDR3 DNA. A D gene is named only where the DNA matches it firmly. Clone size is stated in some rows and not others, as once, few, many or a class when expanded.

V gene: TRDV1
clone size: large
J gene: TRDJ1
D gene: TRDD3
CDR3 protein: CALDLSFLYFWGIRVNTDKLIF
CDR3 DNA: TGTGCTCTTGACCTATCCTTCCTTTACTTTTGGGGGATACGAGTGAACACCGATAAACTCATCTTT

V gene: TRDV1
clone size: -
J gene: TRDJ2
D gene: TRDD3
CDR3 protein: CALGELVYQVGDILTAQLFF
CDR3 DNA: TGTGCTCTTGGGGAACTAGTTTACCAGGTGGGGGATATACTCACGGCACAACTCTTCTTT

V gene: TRDV1
clone size: -
J gene: TRDJ1
D gene: TRDD3
CDR3 protein: CALGELVSPTDTGGYADKLIF
CDR3 DNA: TGTGCTCTTGGGGAACTCGTTTCCCCTACAGATACTGGGGGATACGCCGATAAACTCATCTTT

V gene: TRDV1
clone size: -
J gene: TRDJ1
D gene: -
CDR3 protein: CALGPELLLNTGLNKLIF
CDR3 DNA: TGTGCTCTTGGCCCAGAACTGCTCCTTAATACTGGGCTAAATAAACTCATCTTT

V gene: TRDV1
clone size: -
J gene: TRDJ1
D gene: TRDD3
CDR3 protein: CALEQEGPDTGGQPELIF
CDR3 DNA: TGTGCTCTTGAGCAAGAAGGCCCTGATACTGGGGGACAACCCGAACTCATCTTT

V gene: TRDV1
clone size: medium-sized
J gene: TRDJ2
D gene: TRDD3
CDR3 protein: CALGELPLQVGDTKVLTAQLFF
CDR3 DNA: TGTGCTCTTGGGGAACTCCCACTACAGGTGGGGGATACTAAGGTCTTGACAGCACAACTCTTCTTT

V gene: TRDV1
clone size: large
J gene: TRDJ1
D gene: -
CDR3 protein: CALGDQFLREDTRDKLIF
CDR3 DNA: TGTGCTCTTGGGGACCAATTCCTACGCGAGGATACGCGGGATAAACTCATCTTT

V gene: TRDV1
clone size: -
J gene: TRDJ1
D gene: TRDD3
CDR3 protein: CALLDLPVYWGIRVGKLIF
CDR3 DNA: TGTGCTCTTTTGGATCTACCGGTGTACTGGGGGATACGCGTGGGGAAACTCATCTTT

V gene: TRDV3
clone size: medium-sized
J gene: TRDJ2
D gene: -
CDR3 protein: CAFIGPRNVITPGVGATAQLFF
CDR3 DNA: TGTGCCTTTATAGGTCCTAGGAACGTCATAACCCCCGGGGTGGGGGCTACAGCACAACTCTTCTTT

V gene: TRDV1
clone size: medium-sized
J gene: TRDJ1
D gene: TRDD3
CDR3 protein: CALVLTTYSTGGYTDKLIF
CDR3 DNA: TGTGCTCTCGTGTTAACAACCTACAGTACTGGGGGATACACCGATAAACTCATCTTT

V gene: TRDV2
clone size: -
J gene: TRDJ1
D gene: TRDD3
CDR3 protein: CACDTGSRGIRRNVKLIF
CDR3 DNA: TGTGCCTGTGACACCGGTTCACGGGGGATACGCAGAAACGTTAAACTCATCTTT

V gene: TRDV1
clone size: large
J gene: TRDJ1
D gene: TRDD3
CDR3 protein: CALGAPHLINVRWGMGTDKLIF
CDR3 DNA: TGTGCTCTTGGGGCCCCCCACTTAATCAACGTACGCTGGGGGATGGGCACCGATAAACTCATCTTT

V gene: TRDV1
clone size: large
J gene: TRDJ2
D gene: TRDD3
CDR3 protein: CALGIPTGGGGYTAQLFF
CDR3 DNA: TGTGCTCTTGGGATCCCTACGGGAGGTGGGGGATATACAGCACAACTCTTCTTT

V gene: TRDV1
clone size: medium-sized
J gene: TRDJ1
D gene: TRDD3
CDR3 protein: CALGVRLPTGTGGYKTDKLIF
CDR3 DNA: TGTGCTCTTGGGGTACGCCTTCCTACGGGTACTGGGGGATACAAGACCGATAAACTCATCTTT

V gene: TRDV1
clone size: medium-sized
J gene: TRDJ1
D gene: -
CDR3 protein: CALGERALPTRFTSRTGGPHTDKLIF
CDR3 DNA: TGTGCTCTTGGGGAAAGGGCCCTTCCTACAAGATTTACATCTCGTACTGGGGGACCGCACACCGATAAACTCATCTTT